The clone carrying this TCR beta chain was detected many times. Its specificity is unknown. The data derive from a study of T-cell reconstitution after alpha-beta-depleted transplantation in children. Unique molecular identifiers were used in preparing the TCRbeta library. TCRdb reprocessed the PCR reads via MiXCR and lists one record per CDR3 protein. Found here are 440,000 or so distinct CDR3 sequences, 43% of them singletons; the top ten hold approximately 25%. The study's findings and limits: Some patients' high day-60 TCRbeta diversity was traced to surviving recipient T cells and thymic progenitors.

This CDR3 is 16 amino acids long. V lost 5 bases, J lost 4 bases, and 11 bases stayed unmatched. The V and J genes are TRBV12-3 or TRBV12-4 and TRBJ2-3, with 8 bases lining up with TRBD2. The sequence came from a girl aged 2-10 years with aplastic anemia, due to receive a stem cell transplant. The sample here was PBMCs, taken before TCRalphabeta/CD19-depleted stem cell transplant. CDR3 loop: CASSPQPGLGADTQYF. CDR3 bases: TGTGCCAGCAGTCCTCAACCGGGACTAGGAGCAGATACGCAGTATTTT.